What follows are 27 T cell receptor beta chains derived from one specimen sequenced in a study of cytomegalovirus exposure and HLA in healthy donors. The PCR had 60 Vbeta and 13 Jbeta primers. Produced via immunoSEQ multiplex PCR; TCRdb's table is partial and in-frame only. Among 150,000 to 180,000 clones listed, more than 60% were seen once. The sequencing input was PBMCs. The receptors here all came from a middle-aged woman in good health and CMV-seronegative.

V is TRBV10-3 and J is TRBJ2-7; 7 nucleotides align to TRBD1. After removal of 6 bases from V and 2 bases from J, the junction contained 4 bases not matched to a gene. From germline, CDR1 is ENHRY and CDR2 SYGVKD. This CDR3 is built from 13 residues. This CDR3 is CAISRDRAYEQYF. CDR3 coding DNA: TGTGCCATCAGCCGGGACAGAGCCTACGAGCAGTACTTC.

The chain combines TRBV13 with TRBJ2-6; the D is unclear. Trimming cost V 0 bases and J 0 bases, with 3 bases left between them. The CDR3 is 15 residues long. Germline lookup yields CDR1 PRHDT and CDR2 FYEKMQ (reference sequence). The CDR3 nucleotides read TGTGCCAGCAGCTTAGGTCGCTCTGGGGCCAACGTCCTGACTTTC. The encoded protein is CASSLGRSGANVLTF.

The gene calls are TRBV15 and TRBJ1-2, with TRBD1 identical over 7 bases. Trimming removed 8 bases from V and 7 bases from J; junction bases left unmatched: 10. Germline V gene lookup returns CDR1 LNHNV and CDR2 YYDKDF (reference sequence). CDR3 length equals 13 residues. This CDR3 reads CATFRPTGSGYTF. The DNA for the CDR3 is TGTGCCACCTTTAGGCCGACAGGGAGTGGCTACACCTTC.

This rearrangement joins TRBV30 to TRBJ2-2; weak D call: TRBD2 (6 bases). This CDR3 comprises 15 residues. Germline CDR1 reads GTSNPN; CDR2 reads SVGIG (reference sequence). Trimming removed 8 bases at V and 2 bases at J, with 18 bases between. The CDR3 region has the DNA TGTGCCCGGGGCCGGGAGACACTTAACACCGGGGAGCTGTTTTTT. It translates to CARGRETLNTGELFF. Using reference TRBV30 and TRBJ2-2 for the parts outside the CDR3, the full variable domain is SQTIHQWPATLVQPVGSPLSLECTVEGTSNPNLYWYRQAAGRGLQLLFYSVGIGQISSEVPQNLSASRPQDRQFILSSKKLLLSDSGFYLCARGRETLNTGELFFGEGSRLTVL.

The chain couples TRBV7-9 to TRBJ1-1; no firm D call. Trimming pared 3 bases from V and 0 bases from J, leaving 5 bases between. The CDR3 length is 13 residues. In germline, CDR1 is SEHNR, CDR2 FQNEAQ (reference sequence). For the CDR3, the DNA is TGTGCCAGCAGCTTTCAGGTGAACACTGAAGCTTTCTTT. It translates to CASSFQVNTEAFF.

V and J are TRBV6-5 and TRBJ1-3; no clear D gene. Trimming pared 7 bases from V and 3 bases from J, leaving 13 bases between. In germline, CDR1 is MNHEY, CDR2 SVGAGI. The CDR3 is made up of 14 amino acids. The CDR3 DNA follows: TGTGCCAGCACCTCTACGCGGGATGGAAACACCATATATTTT. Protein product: CASTSTRDGNTIYF.

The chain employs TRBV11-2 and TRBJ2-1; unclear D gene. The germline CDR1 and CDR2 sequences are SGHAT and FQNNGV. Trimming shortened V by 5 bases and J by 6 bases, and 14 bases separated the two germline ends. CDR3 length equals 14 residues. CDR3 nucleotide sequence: TGTGCCAGCAGCCCCCCCACAGCCCTCAATGAGCAGTTCTTC. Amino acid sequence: CASSPPTALNEQFF.

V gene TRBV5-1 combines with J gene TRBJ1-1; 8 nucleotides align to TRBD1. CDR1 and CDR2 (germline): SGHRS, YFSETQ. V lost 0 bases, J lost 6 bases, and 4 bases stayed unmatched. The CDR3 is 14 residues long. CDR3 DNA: TGCGCCAGCAGCTTGGGACAGGGGATCGCTGAAGCTTTCTTT. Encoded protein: CASSLGQGIAEAFF.

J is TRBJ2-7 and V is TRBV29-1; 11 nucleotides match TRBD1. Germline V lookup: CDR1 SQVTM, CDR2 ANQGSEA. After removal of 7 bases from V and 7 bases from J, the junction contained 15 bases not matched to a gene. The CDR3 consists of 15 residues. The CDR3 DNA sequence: TGCAGCGCCACCCTCGGGACAGGGGGGAAATGGGAGCAGTACTTC. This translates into CSATLGTGGKWEQYF.

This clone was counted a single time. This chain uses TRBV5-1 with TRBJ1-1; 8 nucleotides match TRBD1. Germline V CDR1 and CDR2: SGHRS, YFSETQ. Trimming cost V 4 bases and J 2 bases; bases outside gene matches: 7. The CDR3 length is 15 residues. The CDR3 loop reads CASSRRQGTNTEAFF. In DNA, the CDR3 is TGCGCCAGCAGCAGGCGACAGGGGACTAACACTGAAGCTTTCTTT. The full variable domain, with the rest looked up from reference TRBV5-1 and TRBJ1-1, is KAGVTQTPRYLIKTRGQQVTLSCSPISGHRSVSWYQQTPGQGLQFLFEYFSETQRNKGNFPGRFSGRQFSNSRSEMNVSTLELGDSALYLCASSRRQGTNTEAFFGQGTRLTVV.

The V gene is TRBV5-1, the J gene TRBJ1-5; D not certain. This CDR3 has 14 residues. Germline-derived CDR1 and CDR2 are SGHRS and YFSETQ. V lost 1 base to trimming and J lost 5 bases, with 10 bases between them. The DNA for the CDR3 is TGCGCCAGCAGCTTGTTTTCCCTCGATCAGCCCCAGCATTTT. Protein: CASSLFSLDQPQHF.

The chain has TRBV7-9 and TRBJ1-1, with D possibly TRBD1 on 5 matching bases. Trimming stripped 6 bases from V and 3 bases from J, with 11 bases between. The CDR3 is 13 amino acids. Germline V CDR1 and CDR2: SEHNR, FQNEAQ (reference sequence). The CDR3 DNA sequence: TGTGCCAGCAGTTTCCAGGGTGACACTGAAGCTTTCTTT. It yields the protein CASSFQGDTEAFF.

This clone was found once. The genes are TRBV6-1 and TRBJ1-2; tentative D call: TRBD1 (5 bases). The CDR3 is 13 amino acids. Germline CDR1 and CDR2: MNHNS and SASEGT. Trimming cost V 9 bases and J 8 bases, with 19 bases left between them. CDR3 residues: CASLPGGTGGYTF. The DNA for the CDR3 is TGTGCCAGTCTTCCGGGGGGGACGGGAGGCTACACCTTC.

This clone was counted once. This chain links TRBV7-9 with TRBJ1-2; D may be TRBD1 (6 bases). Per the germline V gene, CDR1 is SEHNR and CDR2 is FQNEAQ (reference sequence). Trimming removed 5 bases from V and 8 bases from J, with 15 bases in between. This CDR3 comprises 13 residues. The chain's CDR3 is CASSPGTRRGYTF. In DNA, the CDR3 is TGTGCCAGCAGCCCTGGGACACGGAGGGGCTACACCTTC.

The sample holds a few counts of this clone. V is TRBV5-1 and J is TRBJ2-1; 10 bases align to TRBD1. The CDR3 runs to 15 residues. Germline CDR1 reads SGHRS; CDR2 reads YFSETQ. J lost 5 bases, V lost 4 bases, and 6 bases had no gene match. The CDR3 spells CASSMGQGRDNEQFF. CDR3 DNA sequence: TGCGCCAGCAGCATGGGACAGGGGCGCGACAATGAGCAGTTCTTC.

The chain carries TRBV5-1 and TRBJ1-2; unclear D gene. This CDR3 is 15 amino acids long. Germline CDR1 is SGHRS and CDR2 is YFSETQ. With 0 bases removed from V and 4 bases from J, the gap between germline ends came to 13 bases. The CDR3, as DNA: TGCGCCAGCAGCTTGGTGAGGCAGACCAGCTATGGCTACACCTTC. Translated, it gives CASSLVRQTSYGYTF.

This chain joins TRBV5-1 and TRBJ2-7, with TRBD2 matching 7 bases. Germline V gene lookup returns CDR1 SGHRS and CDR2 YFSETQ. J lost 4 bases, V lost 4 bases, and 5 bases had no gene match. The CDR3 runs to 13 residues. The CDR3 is CASSKTSPYEQYF. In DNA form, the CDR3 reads TGCGCCAGCAGCAAGACTAGCCCGTACGAGCAGTACTTC. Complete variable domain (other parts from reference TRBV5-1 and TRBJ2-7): KAGVTQTPRYLIKTRGQQVTLSCSPISGHRSVSWYQQTPGQGLQFLFEYFSETQRNKGNFPGRFSGRQFSNSRSEMNVSTLELGDSALYLCASSKTSPYEQYFGPGTRLTVT.

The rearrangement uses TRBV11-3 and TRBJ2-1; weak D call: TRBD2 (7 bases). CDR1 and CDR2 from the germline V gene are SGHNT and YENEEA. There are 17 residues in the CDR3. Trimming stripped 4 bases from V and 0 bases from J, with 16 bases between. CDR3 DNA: TGTGCCAGCAGCTCAGGGGCGGGGGCTAGCTCCTACAATGAGCAGTTCTTC. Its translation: CASSSGAGASSYNEQFF.

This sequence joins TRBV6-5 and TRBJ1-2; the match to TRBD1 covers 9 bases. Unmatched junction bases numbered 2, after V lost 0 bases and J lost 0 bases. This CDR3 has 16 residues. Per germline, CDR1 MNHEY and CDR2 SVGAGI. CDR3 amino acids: CASSYSRQGANYGYTF. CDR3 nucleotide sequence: TGTGCCAGCAGTTACTCCCGACAGGGGGCTAACTATGGCTACACCTTC.

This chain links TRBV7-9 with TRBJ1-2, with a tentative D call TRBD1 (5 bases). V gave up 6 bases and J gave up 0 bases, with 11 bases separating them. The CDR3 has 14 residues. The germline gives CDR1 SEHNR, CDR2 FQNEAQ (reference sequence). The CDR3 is CASREGLANYGYTF. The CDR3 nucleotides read TGTGCCAGCAGGGAGGGACTTGCTAACTATGGCTACACCTTC.

The CDR3 is CASSGDRGNQPQHF. The CDR3 region has the DNA TGTGCCAGCAGCGGCGACAGGGGGAATCAGCCCCAGCATTTT. The V gene is TRBV5-6, the J gene TRBJ1-5; 9 bases agree with TRBD1. The ends lost 4 bases at V and 4 bases at J; junction bases unmatched: 3. The germline V gene encodes CDR1 SGHDT and CDR2 YYEEEE. There are 14 residues in the CDR3. Variable domain in full (rest from reference TRBV5-6 and TRBJ1-5): DAGVTQSPTHLIKTRGQQVTLRCSPKSGHDTVSWYQQALGQGPQFIFQYYEEEERQRGNFPDRFSGHQFPNYSSELNVNALLLGDSALYLCASSGDRGNQPQHFGDGTRLSIL.

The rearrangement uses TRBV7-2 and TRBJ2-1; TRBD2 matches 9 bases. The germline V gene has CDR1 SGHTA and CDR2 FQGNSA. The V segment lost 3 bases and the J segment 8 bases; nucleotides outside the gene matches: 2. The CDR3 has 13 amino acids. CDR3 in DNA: TGTGCCAGCAGCTTCAGACTAGCGGATGAGCAGTTCTTC. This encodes CASSFRLADEQFF.

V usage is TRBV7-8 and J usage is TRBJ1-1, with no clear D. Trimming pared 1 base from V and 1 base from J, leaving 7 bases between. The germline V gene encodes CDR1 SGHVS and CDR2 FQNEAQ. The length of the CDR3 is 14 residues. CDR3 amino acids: CASSLGWQNTEAFF. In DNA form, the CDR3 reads TGTGCCAGCAGCTTAGGGTGGCAGAACACTGAAGCTTTCTTT.

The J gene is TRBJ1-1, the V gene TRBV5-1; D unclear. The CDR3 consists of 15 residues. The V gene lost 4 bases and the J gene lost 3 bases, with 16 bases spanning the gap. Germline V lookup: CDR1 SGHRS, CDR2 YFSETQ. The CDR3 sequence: CASSPSGEEYTEAFF. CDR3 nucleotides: TGCGCCAGCAGCCCGAGCGGGGAAGAATACACTGAAGCTTTCTTT.

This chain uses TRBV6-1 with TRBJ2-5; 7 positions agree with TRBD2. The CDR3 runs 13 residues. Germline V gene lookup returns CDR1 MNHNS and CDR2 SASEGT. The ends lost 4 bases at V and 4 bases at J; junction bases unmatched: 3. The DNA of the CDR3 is TGTGCCAGCAGTGGGGGGAGGGGAGAGACCCAGTACTTC. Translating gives CASSGGRGETQYF.

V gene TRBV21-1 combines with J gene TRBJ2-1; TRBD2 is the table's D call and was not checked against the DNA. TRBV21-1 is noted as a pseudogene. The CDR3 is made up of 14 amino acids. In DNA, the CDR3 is TGTGCCAGCCTCGTGAGGGTCCGCAACAATGAGCAGTTCTTC. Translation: CASLVRVRNNEQFF.

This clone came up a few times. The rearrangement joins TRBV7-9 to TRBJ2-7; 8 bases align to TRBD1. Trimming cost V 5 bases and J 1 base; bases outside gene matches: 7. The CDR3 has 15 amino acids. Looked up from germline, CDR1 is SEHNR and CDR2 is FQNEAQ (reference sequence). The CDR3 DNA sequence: TGTGCCAGCAGCGAAACCGGGACAGGATCCTACGAGCAGTACTTC. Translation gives CASSETGTGSYEQYF.